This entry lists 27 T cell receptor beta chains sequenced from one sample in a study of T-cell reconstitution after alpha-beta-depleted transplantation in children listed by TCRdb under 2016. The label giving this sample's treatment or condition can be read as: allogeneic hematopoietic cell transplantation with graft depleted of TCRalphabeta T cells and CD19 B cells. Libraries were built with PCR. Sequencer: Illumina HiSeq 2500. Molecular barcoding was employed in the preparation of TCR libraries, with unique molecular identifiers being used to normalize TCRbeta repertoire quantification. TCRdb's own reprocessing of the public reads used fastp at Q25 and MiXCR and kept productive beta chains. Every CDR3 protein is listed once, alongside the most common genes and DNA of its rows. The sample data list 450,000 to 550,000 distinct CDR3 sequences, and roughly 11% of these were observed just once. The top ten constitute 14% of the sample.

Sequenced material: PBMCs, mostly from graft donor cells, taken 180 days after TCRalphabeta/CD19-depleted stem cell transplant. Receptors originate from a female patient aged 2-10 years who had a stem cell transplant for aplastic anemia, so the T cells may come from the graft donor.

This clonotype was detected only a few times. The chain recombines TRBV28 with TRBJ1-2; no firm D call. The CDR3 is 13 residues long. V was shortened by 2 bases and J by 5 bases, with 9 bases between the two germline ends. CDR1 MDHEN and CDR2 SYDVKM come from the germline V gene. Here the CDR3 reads CASSLMAYYGYTF. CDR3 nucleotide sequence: TGTGCCAGCAGTTTAATGGCTTATTATGGCTACACCTTC.

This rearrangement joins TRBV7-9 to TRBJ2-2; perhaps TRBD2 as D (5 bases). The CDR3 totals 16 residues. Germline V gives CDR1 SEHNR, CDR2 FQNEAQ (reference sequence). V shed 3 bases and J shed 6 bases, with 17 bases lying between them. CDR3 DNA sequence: TGTGCCAGCAGCTTGAGGACTCCCTCCGAATCCGGGGAGCTGTTTTTT. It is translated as CASSLRTPSESGELFF.

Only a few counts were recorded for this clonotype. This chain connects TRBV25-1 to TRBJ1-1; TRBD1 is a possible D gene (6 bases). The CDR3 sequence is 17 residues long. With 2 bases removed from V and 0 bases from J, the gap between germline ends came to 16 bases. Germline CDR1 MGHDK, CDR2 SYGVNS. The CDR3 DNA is TGTGCCAGCAGTGAAGGGGGGCTTCAAGGGGTGAACACTGAAGCTTTCTTT. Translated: CASSEGGLQGVNTEAFF.

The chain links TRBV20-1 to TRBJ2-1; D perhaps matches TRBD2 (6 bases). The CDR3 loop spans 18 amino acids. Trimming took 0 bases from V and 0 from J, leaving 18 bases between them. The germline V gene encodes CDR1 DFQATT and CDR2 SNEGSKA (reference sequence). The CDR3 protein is CSARDVSGKTRSYNEQFF. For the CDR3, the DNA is TGCAGTGCTAGAGATGTTAGCGGCAAAACCCGCTCCTACAATGAGCAGTTCTTC.

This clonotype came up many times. The CDR3 region is CASSELAGLTREQYF. In DNA form, the CDR3 reads TGTGCCAGCAGTGAGTTAGCGGGACTGACACGGGAGCAGTACTTC. This chain uses TRBV6-1 with TRBJ2-7, with TRBD2 matching over 8 bases. V trimming: 3 bases; J trimming: 7 bases; junction bases outside the gene matches: 11. Germline CDR1 and CDR2: MNHNS and SASEGT. The CDR3 is made up of 15 amino acids.

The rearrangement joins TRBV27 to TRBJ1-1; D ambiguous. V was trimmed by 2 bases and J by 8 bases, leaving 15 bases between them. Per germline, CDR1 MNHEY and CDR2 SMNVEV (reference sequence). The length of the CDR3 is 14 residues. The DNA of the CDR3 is TGTGCCAGCAGTTTAGACATTTCCTACGGGGAAGCTTTCTTT. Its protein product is CASSLDISYGEAFF.

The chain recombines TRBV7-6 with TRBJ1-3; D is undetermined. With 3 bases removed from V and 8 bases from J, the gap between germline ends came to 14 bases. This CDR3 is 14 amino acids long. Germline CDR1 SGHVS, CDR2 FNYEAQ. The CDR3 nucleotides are TGTGCCAGCAGCTTCGGGCCGAACTTGGACACCATATATTTT. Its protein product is CASSFGPNLDTIYF.

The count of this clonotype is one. The CDR3 DNA reads TGTGCCAGCAGCTTAGGTCGAGGCGGAGGAAATGAAAAACTGTTTTTT. Translation gives CASSLGRGGGNEKLFF. The rearrangement joins TRBV7-9 to TRBJ1-4; D is undetermined. V was cut by 1 base and J by 5 bases, with 14 bases left in between. CDR3 length equals 16 residues. Germline V gene lookup returns CDR1 SEHNR and CDR2 FQNEAQ (reference sequence).

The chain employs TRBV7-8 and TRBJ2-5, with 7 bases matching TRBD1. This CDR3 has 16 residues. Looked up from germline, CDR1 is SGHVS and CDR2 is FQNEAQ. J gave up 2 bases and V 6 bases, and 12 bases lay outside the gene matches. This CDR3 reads CASRFRRQGGQETQYF. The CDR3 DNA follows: TGTGCCAGCAGGTTCCGACGACAGGGTGGTCAAGAGACCCAGTACTTC.

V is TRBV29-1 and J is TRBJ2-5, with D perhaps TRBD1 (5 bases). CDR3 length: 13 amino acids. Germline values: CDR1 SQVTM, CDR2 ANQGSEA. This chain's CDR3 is CTTLDSNQETQYF. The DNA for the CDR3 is TGCACCACGTTAGACAGCAATCAAGAGACCCAGTACTTC. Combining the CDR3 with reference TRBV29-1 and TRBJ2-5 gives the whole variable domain SAVISQKPSRDICQRGTSLTIQCQVDSQVTMMFWYRQQPGQSLTLIATANQGSEATYESGFVIDKFPISRPNLTFSTLTVSNMSPEDSSIYLCTTLDSNQETQYFGPGTRLLVL.

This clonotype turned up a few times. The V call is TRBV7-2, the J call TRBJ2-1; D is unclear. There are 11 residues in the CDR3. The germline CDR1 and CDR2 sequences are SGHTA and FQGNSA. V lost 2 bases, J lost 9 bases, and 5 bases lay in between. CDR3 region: CASSLSVEQFF. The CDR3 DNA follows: TGTGCCAGCAGCTTATCGGTTGAGCAGTTCTTC.

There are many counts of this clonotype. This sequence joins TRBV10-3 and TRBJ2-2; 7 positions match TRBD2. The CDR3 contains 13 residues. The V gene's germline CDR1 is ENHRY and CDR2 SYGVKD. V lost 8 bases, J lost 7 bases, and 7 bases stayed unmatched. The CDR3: CAIGQREGGELFF. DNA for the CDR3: TGTGCCATCGGTCAGCGGGAAGGCGGGGAGCTGTTTTTT.

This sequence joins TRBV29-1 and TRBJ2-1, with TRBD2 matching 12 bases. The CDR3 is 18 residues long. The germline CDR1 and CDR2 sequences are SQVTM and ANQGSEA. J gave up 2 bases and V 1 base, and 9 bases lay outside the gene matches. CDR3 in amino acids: CSVEGLAGGKRTYNEQFF. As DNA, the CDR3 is TGCAGCGTTGAAGGGCTAGCGGGAGGGAAAAGGACCTACAATGAGCAGTTCTTC.

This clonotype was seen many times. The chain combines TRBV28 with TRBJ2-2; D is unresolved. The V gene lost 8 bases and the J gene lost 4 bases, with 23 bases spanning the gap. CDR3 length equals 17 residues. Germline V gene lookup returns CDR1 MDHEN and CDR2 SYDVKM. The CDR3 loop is CASRRTPVPYFTGELFF. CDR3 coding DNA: TGTGCCAGCCGTCGGACCCCTGTTCCGTACTTCACCGGGGAGCTGTTTTTT.

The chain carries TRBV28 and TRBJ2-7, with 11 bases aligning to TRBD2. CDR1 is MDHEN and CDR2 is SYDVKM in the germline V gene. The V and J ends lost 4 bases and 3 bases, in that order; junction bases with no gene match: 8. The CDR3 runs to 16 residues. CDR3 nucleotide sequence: TGTGCCAGCAGTTGGATGCCGGGACTAGCGGTCTACGAGCAGTACTTC. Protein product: CASSWMPGLAVYEQYF.

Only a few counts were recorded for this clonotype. CDR3 protein: CASSPRSGYNSPLHF. DNA for the CDR3: TGTGCCAGCAGTCCGCGGTCGGGGTATAATTCACCCCTCCACTTT. The genes are TRBV12-3 or TRBV12-4 and TRBJ1-6; no clear D. CDR3 length equals 15 residues. Trimming pared 5 bases from V and 4 bases from J, leaving 12 bases between.

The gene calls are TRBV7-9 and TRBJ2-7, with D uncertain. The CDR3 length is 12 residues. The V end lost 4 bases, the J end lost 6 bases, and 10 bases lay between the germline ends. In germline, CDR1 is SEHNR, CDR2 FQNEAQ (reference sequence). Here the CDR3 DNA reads TGTGCCAGCAGCTCCCAGGCCTGCGAGCAGTACGTC. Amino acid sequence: CASSSQACEQYV.

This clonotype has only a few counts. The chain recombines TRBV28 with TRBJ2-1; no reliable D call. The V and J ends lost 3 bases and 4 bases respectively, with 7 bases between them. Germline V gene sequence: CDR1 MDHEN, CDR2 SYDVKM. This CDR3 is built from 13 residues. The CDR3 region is CASSFTVYNEQFF. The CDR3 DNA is TGTGCCAGCAGTTTTACGGTATACAATGAGCAGTTCTTC.

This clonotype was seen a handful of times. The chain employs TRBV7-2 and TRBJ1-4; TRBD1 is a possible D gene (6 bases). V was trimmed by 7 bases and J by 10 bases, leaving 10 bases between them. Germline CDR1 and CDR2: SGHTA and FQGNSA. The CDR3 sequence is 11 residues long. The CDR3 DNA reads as TGTGCCAGCACAGGGGCGGGAAAACTGTTTTTT. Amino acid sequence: CASTGAGKLFF.

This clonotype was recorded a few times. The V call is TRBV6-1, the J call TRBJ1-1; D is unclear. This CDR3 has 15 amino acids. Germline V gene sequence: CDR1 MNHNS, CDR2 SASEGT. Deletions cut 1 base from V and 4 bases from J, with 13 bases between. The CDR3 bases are TGTGCCAGCAGTGAAGTGGATGGTTGGGTCACTGAAGCTTTCTTT. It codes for CASSEVDGWVTEAFF.

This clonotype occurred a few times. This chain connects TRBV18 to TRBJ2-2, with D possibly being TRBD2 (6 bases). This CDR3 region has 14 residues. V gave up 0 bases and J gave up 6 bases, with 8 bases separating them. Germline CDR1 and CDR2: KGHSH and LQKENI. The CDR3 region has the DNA TGTGCCAGCTCACCACCTGCGGGGCCCGGGGAGCTGTTTTTT. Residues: CASSPPAGPGELFF.

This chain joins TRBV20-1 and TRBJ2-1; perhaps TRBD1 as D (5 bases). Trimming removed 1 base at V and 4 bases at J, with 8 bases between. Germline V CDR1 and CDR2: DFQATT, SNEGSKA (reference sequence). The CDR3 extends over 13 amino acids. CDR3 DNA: TGCAGTGCTAGAGCCAGGGAATACAATGAGCAGTTCTTC. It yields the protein CSARAREYNEQFF.

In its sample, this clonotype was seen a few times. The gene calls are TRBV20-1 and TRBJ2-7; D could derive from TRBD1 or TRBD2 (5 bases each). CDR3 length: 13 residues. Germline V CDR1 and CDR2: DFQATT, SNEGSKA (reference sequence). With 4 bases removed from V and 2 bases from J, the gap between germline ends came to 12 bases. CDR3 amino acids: CSATSGTAYEQYF. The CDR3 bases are TGCAGTGCTACCTCCGGGACCGCCTACGAGCAGTACTTC.

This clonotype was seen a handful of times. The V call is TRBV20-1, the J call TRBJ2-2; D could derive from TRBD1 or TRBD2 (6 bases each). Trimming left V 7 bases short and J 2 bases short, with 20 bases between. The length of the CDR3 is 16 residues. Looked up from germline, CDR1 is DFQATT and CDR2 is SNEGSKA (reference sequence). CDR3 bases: TGCAGTGTCCAGAGGGGGGCAGGACCTAACACCGGGGAGCTGTTTTTT. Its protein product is CSVQRGAGPNTGELFF.

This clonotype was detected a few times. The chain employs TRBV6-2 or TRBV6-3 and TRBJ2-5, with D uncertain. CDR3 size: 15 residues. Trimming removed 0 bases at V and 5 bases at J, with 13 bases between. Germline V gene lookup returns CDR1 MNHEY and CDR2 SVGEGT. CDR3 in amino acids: CASSYSGRALETQYF. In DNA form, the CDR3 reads TGTGCCAGCAGTTACTCGGGAAGGGCATTGGAGACCCAGTACTTC.

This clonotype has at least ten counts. The CDR3 sequence is CASSGINNSPLHF. The CDR3 DNA reads TGTGCCAGCAGTGGAATCAATAATTCACCCCTCCACTTT. The V call is TRBV2, the J call TRBJ1-6; unclear D gene. The germline V gene encodes CDR1 SNHLY and CDR2 FYNNEI. The CDR3 loop spans 13 amino acids. V lost 4 bases, J lost 5 bases, and 6 bases lay in between.

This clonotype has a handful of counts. Here the CDR3 reads CASSSTGTSANNEQFF. CDR3 coding DNA: TGTGCCAGCAGCTCAACCGGGACTAGCGCCAACAATGAGCAGTTCTTC. The chain uses TRBV7-3 and TRBJ2-1, with TRBD2 identical over 10 bases. From germline, CDR1 is SGHTA and CDR2 FQGTGA. J gave up 5 bases and V 4 bases, and 8 bases lay outside the gene matches. The CDR3 consists of 16 residues.